Presented here are 3 T cell receptor beta chains from one specimen sequenced in a study of OX40 agonist ivuxolimab in advanced cancers. Profiling relied on immunoSEQ multiplex PCR, and the TCRdb table lists in-frame clones only, not all of them. The table lists fewer than 85,000 clones, around 86% of them singletons, with around 0.5% in the top ten. Sequencing used CD4+ or CD8+ T cells sorted from blood, obtained in a trial of the OX40 agonist ivuxolimab. These receptors originate from an adult with an advanced solid tumor such as melanoma, head and neck, liver or kidney cancer.

The V call is TRBV6-6, the J call TRBJ1-2; weak D call: TRBD1 (5 bases). Germline lookup yields CDR1 MNHNY and CDR2 SVGAGI (reference sequence). V was clipped by 8 bases and J by 5 bases, with 21 bases between them. The CDR3 extends over 15 amino acids. The CDR3 coding sequence is TGTGCCAGCGGAGGTGCCCCCCCCTCAGGGTATGGCTACACCTTC. Protein product: CASGGAPPSGYGYTF.

The CDR3 here is CSVDTNTGELFF. DNA of the CDR3: TGCAGCGTCGATACTAACACCGGGGAGCTGTTTTTT. This chain uses TRBV29-1 with TRBJ2-2; D is ambiguous. In germline, CDR1 is SQVTM, CDR2 ANQGSEA. The CDR3 totals 12 residues. The V end was cut by 6 bases, the J end by 2 bases, with 7 bases between.

V gene TRBV11-3 combines with J gene TRBJ1-1; D ambiguous. Trimming stripped 2 bases from V and 3 bases from J, with 13 bases between. The length of the CDR3 is 15 residues. Germline CDR1 reads SGHNT; CDR2 reads YENEEA. DNA for the CDR3: TGTGCCAGCAGCTTATGGTCCGCAGTCCACACTGAAGCTTTCTTT. Encoded protein: CASSLWSAVHTEAFF.